The 21 T cell receptor beta chains presented below share a single source sample, sequenced in a study of blood T cell repertoires in COVID-19. Some clones are missing from TCRdb's copy, which holds only in-frame ones; the method was immunoSEQ multiplex PCR. This sample has roughly 300,000 clones, with approximately 91% found just once. The sequencing input was PBMCs or T cells enriched from blood (not recorded which). The receptors derive from a woman aged 40 to 50 with acute COVID-19.

Regarding this clone: This same CDR3 is encoded by further DNA sequences in the sample. The chain has TRBV19 and TRBJ2-3; D ambiguous. V lost 6 bases to trimming and J lost 1 base, with 5 bases between them. The CDR3 runs to 12 residues. Germline V CDR1 and CDR2: LNHDA, SQIVND (reference sequence). The CDR3 loop reads CASRQGTDTQYF. The CDR3 nucleotides read TGTGCCAGTAGGCAGGGCACAGATACGCAGTATTTT.

The rearrangement joins TRBV5-1 to TRBJ2-2, with 7 bases identical to TRBD2. The CDR3 has 14 amino acids. V lost 3 bases to trimming and J lost 5 bases; unmatched junction nucleotides: 4. Germline-derived CDR1 and CDR2 are SGHRS and YFSETQ. The CDR3 spells CASSSPGGTGELFF. CDR3 sequence (DNA): TGCGCCAGCAGCTCCCCGGGGGGAACCGGGGAGCTGTTTTTT.

V gene TRBV3-1 (or the pseudogene TRBV3-2) combines with J gene TRBJ2-1; D is perhaps TRBD2 (5 bases). This CDR3 comprises 15 residues. Germline assignment: CDR1 LGHDT and CDR2 YNNKEL (reference sequence). V lost 0 bases, J lost 6 bases, and 12 bases lay in between. CDR3 nucleotide sequence: TGTGCCAGCAGCCAAGAACTTCAGCGGCGCAATGAGCAGTTCTTC. Encoded protein: CASSQELQRRNEQFF.

The chain has TRBV19 and TRBJ1-2; no clear D. The CDR3 sequence is 11 residues long. The ends were cut back, 8 bases at V and 6 bases at J, with 10 bases in the middle. Germline CDR1 and CDR2: LNHDA and SQIVND (reference sequence). CDR3 protein: CASSAGHGYTF. CDR3 in DNA: TGTGCCAGTTCGGCGGGTCATGGCTACACCTTC.

The chain employs TRBV7-2 and TRBJ1-2, with TRBD1 matching 8 bases. The CDR3 loop spans 14 amino acids. J was trimmed by 7 bases and V by 5 bases; bases with no gene match: 9. Germline V gives CDR1 SGHTA, CDR2 FQGNSA. CDR3 residues: CASSIGTDRGGYTF. Here the CDR3 DNA reads TGTGCCAGCAGCATCGGGACAGACAGGGGTGGCTACACCTTC.

The chain's CDR3 is CASSSGGAYGYTF. The CDR3 nucleotides read TGTGCCAGCAGTTCAGGGGGCGCGTATGGCTACACCTTC. The V gene is TRBV6-6, the J gene TRBJ1-2; the match to TRBD1 covers 8 bases. Germline CDR1 and CDR2: MNHNY and SVGAGI (reference sequence). CDR3 length: 13 residues. The J segment lost 5 bases and the V segment lost 4 bases, leaving 3 bases of the junction unmatched.

The gene calls are TRBV11-2 and TRBJ2-2; TRBD2 might be the D (5 bases). Between the trimmed V and J ends, which lost 4 bases and 0 bases, there was a span of 9 bases. CDR3 length: 15 amino acids. CDR1 and CDR2 (germline): SGHAT, FQNNGV. Here the CDR3 reads CASSSTEANTGELFF. The CDR3 DNA reads TGTGCCAGCAGCTCAACGGAGGCGAACACCGGGGAGCTGTTTTTT.

The chain joins TRBV5-4 to TRBJ2-5; a weak D match, TRBD2 (6 bases). Trimming took off 5 bases at V and 3 bases at J, with 11 bases between the two ends. Germline CDR1 SGHNT, CDR2 YYREEE (reference sequence). The CDR3 covers 13 residues. CDR3 DNA sequence: TGTGCCAGCAGGACGGGACTGAAAGAGACCCAGTACTTC. Protein: CASRTGLKETQYF.

The gene calls are TRBV3-1 (or the pseudogene TRBV3-2) and TRBJ1-5; D perhaps matches TRBD1 (6 bases). CDR3 size: 15 residues. The ends were cut back, 0 bases at V and 3 bases at J, with 9 bases in the middle. The germline V gene encodes CDR1 LGHDT and CDR2 YNNKEL (reference sequence). CDR3 protein: CASSQDRGTNQPQHF. CDR3 sequence (DNA): TGTGCCAGCAGCCAAGACAGGGGAACCAATCAGCCCCAGCATTTT.

This rearrangement joins TRBV6-1 to TRBJ2-5; D gene ambiguous. This CDR3 has 14 amino acids. V shed 1 base and J shed 5 bases, with 11 bases lying between them. Germline lookup yields CDR1 MNHNS and CDR2 SASEGT. CDR3 region: CASSEGASRETQYF. For the CDR3, the DNA is TGTGCCAGCAGTGAAGGGGCGTCCCGGGAGACCCAGTACTTC.

In this sample, this clone turned up once. This rearrangement joins TRBV5-1 to TRBJ2-1; 9 bases align to TRBD2. Looked up from germline, CDR1 is SGHRS and CDR2 is YFSETQ. V shed 6 bases and J 4 bases; nucleotides not matched to a gene: 8. CDR3 size: 15 residues. CDR3 in amino acids: CASTYLAGPYNEQFF. CDR3 coding DNA: TGCGCCAGCACCTACCTAGCGGGGCCTTACAATGAGCAGTTCTTC.

This rearrangement joins TRBV7-9 to TRBJ1-3, with D perhaps TRBD1 (5 bases). This CDR3 comprises 15 residues. Trimming took 4 bases from V and 0 from J, leaving 10 bases between them. The germline gives CDR1 SEHNR, CDR2 FQNEAQ (reference sequence). The CDR3 spells CASSWIDSSGNTIYF. DNA of the CDR3: TGTGCCAGCAGCTGGATAGACAGCTCTGGAAACACCATATATTTT.

The gene calls are TRBV23-1 and TRBJ2-7; D is possibly TRBD2 (5 bases). TRBV23-1 qualifies as an ORF whose function is uncertain. The germline V and J ends were trimmed by 2 bases and 3 bases, with 14 bases remaining between them. The CDR3 consists of 15 residues. The CDR3 sequence is CASSQPGNRVYEQYF. DNA for the CDR3: TGCGCCAGCAGTCAACCGGGAAACCGAGTCTACGAGCAGTACTTC.

This sequence joins TRBV19 and TRBJ2-5; 7 bases fit TRBD2. Germline assignment: CDR1 LNHDA and CDR2 SQIVND (reference sequence). The CDR3 is 16 residues long. The junction had 18 bases not matched to a gene; V was cut back by 9 bases and J by 5 bases. The CDR3 bases are TGTGCCAGCAGCCCCCATACGCTTAGCGGGTCGGAGACCCAGTACTTC. Translated, it gives CASSPHTLSGSETQYF.

CDR3 sequence: CASSLNSESSYEQYF. DNA for the CDR3: TGTGCCAGCAGCTTAAATTCGGAGAGCTCCTACGAGCAGTACTTC. V usage is TRBV7-9 and J usage is TRBJ2-7; D ambiguous. V was pared by 2 bases and J by 0 bases, with 11 bases between. Germline loops: CDR1 SEHNR, CDR2 FQNEAQ (reference sequence). The CDR3 runs 15 residues.

This chain links TRBV7-2 with TRBJ1-2; 8 nucleotides line up with TRBD1. The CDR3 spans 14 residues. Germline V gives CDR1 SGHTA, CDR2 FQGNSA. Losses at the gene ends were 5 bases for V and 5 bases for J; bases not matched to a gene: 7. This chain's CDR3 is CASSNLDRVYGYTF. The CDR3 DNA reads as TGTGCCAGCAGCAATTTGGACAGGGTATATGGCTACACCTTC.

This chain connects TRBV28 to TRBJ1-6; D is uncertain. In germline, CDR1 is MDHEN, CDR2 SYDVKM. V was clipped by 8 bases and J by 9 bases, with 11 bases between them. The CDR3 is made up of 12 amino acids. CDR3 in amino acids: CASGPSPSPLHF. The CDR3 DNA reads as TGTGCCAGCGGCCCGTCGCCTTCACCCCTCCACTTT.

The chain uses TRBV7-9 and TRBJ2-7; TRBD2 matches at 8 bases. From germline, CDR1 is SEHNR and CDR2 FQNEAQ (reference sequence). This CDR3 spans 15 amino acids. V shed 4 bases, J shed 3 bases, and the junction held 8 bases outside the gene matches. CDR3 DNA: TGTGCCAGCAGCTCAACTAGCGGTGGAGTCTACGAGCAGTACTTC. This translates into CASSSTSGGVYEQYF.

The chain links TRBV19 to TRBJ1-1; 9 nucleotides line up with TRBD1. J lost 7 bases, V lost 8 bases, and 11 bases had no gene match. The CDR3 consists of 14 residues. CDR1 and CDR2 (germline): LNHDA, SQIVND (reference sequence). The CDR3 protein is CASGGRGTGIEAFF. CDR3 nucleotides: TGTGCCAGTGGGGGCAGGGGGACAGGGATTGAAGCTTTCTTT. Full variable domain (remainder filled in from reference TRBV19 and TRBJ1-1): DGGITQSPKYLFRKEGQNVTLSCEQNLNHDAMYWYRQDPGQGLRLIYYSQIVNDFQKGDIAEGYSVSREKKESFPLTVTSAQKNPTAFYLCASGGRGTGIEAFFGQGTRLTVV.

The CDR3 sequence: CASTDSLNYGYTF. The CDR3 DNA reads as TGTGCCAGCACAGACAGCTTAAACTATGGCTACACCTTC. This chain joins TRBV6-5 and TRBJ1-2, with a possible D match to TRBD1 (5 bases). The CDR3 loop spans 13 amino acids. V was clipped by 7 bases and J by 2 bases, with 11 bases between them. Germline V lookup: CDR1 MNHEY, CDR2 SVGAGI.

V usage is TRBV25-1 and J usage is TRBJ1-1; 8 nucleotides agree with TRBD1. Unmatched junction bases numbered 16, after V lost 1 base and J lost 6 bases. This CDR3 region has 18 residues. Looked up from germline, CDR1 is MGHDK and CDR2 is SYGVNS. In nucleotides, the CDR3 is TGTGCCAGCAGTGAATGGAGACAGGGGCTTGGAACTAGGCCTGAAGCTTTCTTT. Translating gives CASSEWRQGLGTRPEAFF.